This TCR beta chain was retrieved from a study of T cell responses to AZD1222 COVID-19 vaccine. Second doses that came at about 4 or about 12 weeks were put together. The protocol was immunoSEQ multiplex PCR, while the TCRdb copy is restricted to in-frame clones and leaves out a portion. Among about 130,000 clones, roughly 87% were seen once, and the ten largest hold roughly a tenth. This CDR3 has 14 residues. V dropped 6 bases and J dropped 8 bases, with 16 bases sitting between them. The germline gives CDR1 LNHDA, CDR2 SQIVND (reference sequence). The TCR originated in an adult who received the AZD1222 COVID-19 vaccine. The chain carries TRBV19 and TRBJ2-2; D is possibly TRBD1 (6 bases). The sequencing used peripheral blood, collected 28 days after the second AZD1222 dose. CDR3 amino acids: CASSPQPGQGELFF. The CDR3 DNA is TGTGCCAGTAGCCCGCAACCCGGACAGGGGGAGCTGTTTTTT.